This T cell receptor beta chain stems from a study of blood T cells in healthy people across ages. This clonotype was recorded many times. A second PCR of about 6 to 12 cycles used a sample-barcoded 5' primer and a J-beta primer mix. Researchers report that a template-switch adaptor with 12 random nucleotides tagged each cDNA molecule. Using its own MiXCR run on the 5' RACE reads, TCRdb lists one record per CDR3 protein. The sample contains approximately 900,000 distinct CDR3 sequences, 45% to 50% of which appear only once. Deletions cut 5 bases from V and 1 base from J, with 8 bases between. CDR1 is MNHEY and CDR2 is SVGAGI in the germline V gene. The CDR3 spans 13 residues.

The sequenced material came from blood. The J gene is TRBJ2-5, the V gene TRBV6-5; D possibly corresponds to TRBD1 (5 bases). This receptor was obtained from a man aged 30-40 years in good health. This CDR3 is CASSRQPQETQYF. CDR3 DNA sequence: TGTGCCAGCAGTCGACAGCCCCAAGAGACCCAGTACTTC.